This T cell receptor (beta chain) was retrieved from a study of blood T cell repertoires in COVID-19. Study context: The cDNA or gDNA used as material had been derived from T cells, B-cell-depleted T cells, or PBMCs.

Repertoires were generated with immunoSEQ multiplex PCR, while TCRdb's copy carries only in-frame clones and drops some. The data contain more than 150,000 clones, around 75% of them singletons. This CDR3 comprises 14 residues. Germline V lookup: CDR1 WSHSY, CDR2 SAAADI. The germline V and J ends were trimmed by 8 bases and 1 base, with 14 bases remaining between them. The receptor was isolated from an elderly woman with acute or convalescent COVID-19. The sample taken for sequencing was peripheral blood. The rearrangement uses TRBV10-2 and TRBJ1-1; no clear D. The CDR3 nucleotides are TGCGCCAGCGATTCGTACAGAACGAACACTGAAGCTTTCTTT. Translated: CASDSYRTNTEAFF.